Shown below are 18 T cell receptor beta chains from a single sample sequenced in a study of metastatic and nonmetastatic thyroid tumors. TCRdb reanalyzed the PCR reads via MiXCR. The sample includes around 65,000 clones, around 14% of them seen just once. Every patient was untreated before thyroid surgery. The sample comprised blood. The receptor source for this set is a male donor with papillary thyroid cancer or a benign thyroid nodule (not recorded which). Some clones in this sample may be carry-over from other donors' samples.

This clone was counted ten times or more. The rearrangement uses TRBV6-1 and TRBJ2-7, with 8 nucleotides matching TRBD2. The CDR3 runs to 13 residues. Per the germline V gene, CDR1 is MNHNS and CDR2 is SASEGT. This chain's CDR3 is CASRPYGGGEQHV. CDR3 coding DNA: TGTGCCAGCAGACCATACGGGGGGGGCGAGCAGCACGTC.

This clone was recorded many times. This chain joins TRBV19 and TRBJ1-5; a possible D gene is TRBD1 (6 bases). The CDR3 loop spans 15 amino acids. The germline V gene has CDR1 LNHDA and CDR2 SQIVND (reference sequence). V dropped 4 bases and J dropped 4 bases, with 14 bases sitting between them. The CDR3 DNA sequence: TGTGCCAGTAGTACCACTTGGGACATAAATCAGCCCCAGCATTTT. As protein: CASSTTWDINQPQHF.

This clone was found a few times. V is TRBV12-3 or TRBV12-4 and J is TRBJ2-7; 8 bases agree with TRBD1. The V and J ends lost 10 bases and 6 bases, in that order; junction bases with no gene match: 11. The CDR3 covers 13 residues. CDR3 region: CAIKGDRCIEQYF. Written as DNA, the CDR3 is TGTGCCATCAAGGGGGACAGGTGTATCGAGCAGTACTTC.

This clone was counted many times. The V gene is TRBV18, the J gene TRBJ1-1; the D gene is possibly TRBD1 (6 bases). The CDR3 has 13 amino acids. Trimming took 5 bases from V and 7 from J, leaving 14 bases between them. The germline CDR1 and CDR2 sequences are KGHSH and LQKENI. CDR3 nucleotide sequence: TGTGCCAGCTCAGGGATCCGGGACAATGAAGCTTTCTTT. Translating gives CASSGIRDNEAFF. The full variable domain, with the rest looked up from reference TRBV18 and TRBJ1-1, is NAGVMQNPRHLVRRRGQEARLRCSPMKGHSHVYWYRQLPEEGLKFMVYLQKENIIDESGMPKERFSAEFPKEGPSILRIQQVVRGDSAAYFCASSGIRDNEAFFGQGTRLTVV.

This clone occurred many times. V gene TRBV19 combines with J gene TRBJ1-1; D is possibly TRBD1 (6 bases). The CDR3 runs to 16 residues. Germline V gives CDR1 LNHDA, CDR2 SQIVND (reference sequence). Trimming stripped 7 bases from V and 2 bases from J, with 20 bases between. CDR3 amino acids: CASIGGGGRINTEAFF. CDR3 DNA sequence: TGTGCCAGTATCGGAGGCGGGGGGCGCATAAACACTGAAGCTTTCTTT.

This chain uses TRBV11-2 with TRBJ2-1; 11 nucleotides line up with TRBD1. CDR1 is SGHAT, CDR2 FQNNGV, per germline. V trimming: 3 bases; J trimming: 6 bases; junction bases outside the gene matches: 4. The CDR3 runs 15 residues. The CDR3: CASSFGQGAGNEQFF. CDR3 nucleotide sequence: TGTGCCAGCAGCTTCGGACAGGGGGCCGGCAATGAGCAGTTCTTC.

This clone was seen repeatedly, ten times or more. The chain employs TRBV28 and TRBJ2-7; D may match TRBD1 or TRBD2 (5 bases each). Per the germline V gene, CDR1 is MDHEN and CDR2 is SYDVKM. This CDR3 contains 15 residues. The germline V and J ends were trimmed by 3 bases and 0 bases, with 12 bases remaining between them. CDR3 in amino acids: CASSFGGSRSYEQYF. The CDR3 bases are TGTGCCAGCAGTTTTGGGGGTTCGCGCTCCTACGAGCAGTACTTC.

The DNA of the CDR3 is TGTGCCAGCAGTAGGACAGGGGGGTACACTGAAGCTTTCTTT. It codes for CASSRTGGYTEAFF. The chain employs TRBV6-1 and TRBJ1-1; 10 bases agree with TRBD1. Per the germline V gene, CDR1 is MNHNS and CDR2 is SASEGT. Trimming cost V 5 bases and J 3 bases; bases outside gene matches: 3. This CDR3 contains 14 residues.

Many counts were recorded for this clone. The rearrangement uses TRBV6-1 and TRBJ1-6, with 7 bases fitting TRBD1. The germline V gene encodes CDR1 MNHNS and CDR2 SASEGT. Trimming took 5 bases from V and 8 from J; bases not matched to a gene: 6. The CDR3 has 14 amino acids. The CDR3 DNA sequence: TGTGCCAGCAGTAGGGGGACAGTGGATTCACCCCTCCACTTT. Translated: CASSRGTVDSPLHF.

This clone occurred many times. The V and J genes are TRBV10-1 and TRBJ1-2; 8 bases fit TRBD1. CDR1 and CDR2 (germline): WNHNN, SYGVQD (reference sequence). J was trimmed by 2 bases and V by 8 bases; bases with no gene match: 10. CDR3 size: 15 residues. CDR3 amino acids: CASPPWGQVNYGYTF. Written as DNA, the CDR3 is TGCGCCAGCCCGCCCTGGGGACAGGTGAACTATGGCTACACCTTC.

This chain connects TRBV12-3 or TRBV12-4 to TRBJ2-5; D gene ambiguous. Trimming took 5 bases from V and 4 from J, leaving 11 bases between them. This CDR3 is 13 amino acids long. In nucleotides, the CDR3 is TGTGCCAGCAGTGAACGGTTGGGAGAGACCCAGTACTTC. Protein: CASSERLGETQYF.

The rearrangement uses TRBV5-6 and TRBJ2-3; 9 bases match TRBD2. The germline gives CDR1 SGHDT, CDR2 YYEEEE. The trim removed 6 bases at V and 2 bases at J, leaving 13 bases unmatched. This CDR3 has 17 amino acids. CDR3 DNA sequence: TGTGCCAGCATTAGACCCATCGCGGGAGGGCACACAGATACGCAGTATTTT. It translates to CASIRPIAGGHTDTQYF.

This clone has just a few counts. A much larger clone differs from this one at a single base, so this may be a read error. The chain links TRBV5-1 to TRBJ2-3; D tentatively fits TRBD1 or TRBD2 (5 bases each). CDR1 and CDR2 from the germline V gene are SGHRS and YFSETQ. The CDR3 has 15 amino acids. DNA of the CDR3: TGCGCCGGCAGCAAGACAGTCGGGGGCACAGATACGCAGTATTTT. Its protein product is CAGSKTVGGTDTQYF.

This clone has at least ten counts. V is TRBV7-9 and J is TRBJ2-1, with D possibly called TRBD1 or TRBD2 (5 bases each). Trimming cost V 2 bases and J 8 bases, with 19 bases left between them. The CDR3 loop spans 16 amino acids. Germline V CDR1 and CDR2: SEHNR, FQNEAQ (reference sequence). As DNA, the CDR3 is TGTGCCAGCAGCTTATTCCCCGGGACGCCTGGCGATGAGCAGTTCTTC. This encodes CASSLFPGTPGDEQFF.

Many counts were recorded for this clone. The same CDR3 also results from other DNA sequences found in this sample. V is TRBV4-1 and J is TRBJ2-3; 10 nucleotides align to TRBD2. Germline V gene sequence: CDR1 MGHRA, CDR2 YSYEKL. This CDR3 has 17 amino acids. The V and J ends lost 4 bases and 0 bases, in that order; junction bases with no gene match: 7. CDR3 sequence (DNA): TGCGCCAGCAGCCCAGAAGGACTAGCGGCTAGCACAGATACGCAGTATTTT. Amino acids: CASSPEGLAASTDTQYF.

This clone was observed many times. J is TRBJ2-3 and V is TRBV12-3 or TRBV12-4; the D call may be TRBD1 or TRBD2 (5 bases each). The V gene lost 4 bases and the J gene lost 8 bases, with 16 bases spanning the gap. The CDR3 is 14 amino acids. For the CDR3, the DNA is TGTGCCAGCAGTTCCGGGACGGGCATTTTTACGCAGTATTTT. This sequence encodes CASSSGTGIFTQYF.

The CDR3 is CATSDLQIREGGAYNEQFF. The CDR3 nucleotides read TGTGCCACCAGTGATTTGCAAATCCGGGAGGGGGGCGCTTACAATGAGCAGTTCTTC. The genes are TRBV24-1 and TRBJ2-1; TRBD2 matches at 8 bases. CDR1 KGHDR and CDR2 SFDVKD come from the germline V gene. The CDR3 is 19 amino acids. Trimming took 0 bases from V and 4 from J; bases not matched to a gene: 13.

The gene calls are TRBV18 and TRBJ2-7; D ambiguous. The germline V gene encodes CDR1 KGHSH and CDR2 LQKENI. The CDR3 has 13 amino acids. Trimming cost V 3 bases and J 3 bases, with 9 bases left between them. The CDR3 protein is CASSPSQSYEQYF. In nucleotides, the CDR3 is TGTGCCAGCTCACCGTCTCAGAGCTACGAGCAGTACTTC.